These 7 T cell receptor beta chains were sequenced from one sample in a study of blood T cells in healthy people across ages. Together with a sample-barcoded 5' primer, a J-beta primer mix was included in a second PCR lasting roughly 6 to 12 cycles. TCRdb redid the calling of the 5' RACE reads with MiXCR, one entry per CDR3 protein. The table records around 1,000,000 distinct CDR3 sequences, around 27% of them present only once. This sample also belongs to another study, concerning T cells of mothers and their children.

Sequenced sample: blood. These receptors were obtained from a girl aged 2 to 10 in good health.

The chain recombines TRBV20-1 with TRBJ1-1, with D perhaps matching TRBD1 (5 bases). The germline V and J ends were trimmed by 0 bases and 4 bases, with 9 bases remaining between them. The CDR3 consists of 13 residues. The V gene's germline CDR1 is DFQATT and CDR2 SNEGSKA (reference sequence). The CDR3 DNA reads TGCAGTGCTAGAGAGTCTGGGGGCACTGAAGCTTTCTTT. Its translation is CSARESGGTEAFF.

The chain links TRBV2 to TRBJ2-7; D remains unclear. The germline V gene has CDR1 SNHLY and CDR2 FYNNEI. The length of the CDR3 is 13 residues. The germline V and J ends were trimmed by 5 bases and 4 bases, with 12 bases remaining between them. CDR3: CASSLQSYYEQYF. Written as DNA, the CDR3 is TGTGCCAGCAGTCTACAGAGCTATTACGAGCAGTACTTC.

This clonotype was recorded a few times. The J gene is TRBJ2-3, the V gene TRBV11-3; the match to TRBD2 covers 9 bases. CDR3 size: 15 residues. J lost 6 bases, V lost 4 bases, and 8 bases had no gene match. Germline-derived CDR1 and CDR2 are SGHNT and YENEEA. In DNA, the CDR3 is TGTGCCAGCAGCTCCGCGGGAGGGCCTCCGGATACGCAGTATTTT. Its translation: CASSSAGGPPDTQYF. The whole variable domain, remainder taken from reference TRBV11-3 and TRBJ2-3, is EAGVVQSPRYKIIEKKQPVAFWCNPISGHNTLYWYLQNLGQGPELLIRYENEEAVDDSQLPKDRFSAERLKGVDSTLKIQPAELGDSAVYLCASSSAGGPPDTQYFGPGTRLTVL.

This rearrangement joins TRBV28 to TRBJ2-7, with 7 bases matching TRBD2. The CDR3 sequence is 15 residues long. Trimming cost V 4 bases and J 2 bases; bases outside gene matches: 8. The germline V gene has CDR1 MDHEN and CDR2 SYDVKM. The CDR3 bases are TGTGCCAGCAGTTCCCAGCGGGACTTCACCTACGAGCAGTACTTC. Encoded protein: CASSSQRDFTYEQYF.

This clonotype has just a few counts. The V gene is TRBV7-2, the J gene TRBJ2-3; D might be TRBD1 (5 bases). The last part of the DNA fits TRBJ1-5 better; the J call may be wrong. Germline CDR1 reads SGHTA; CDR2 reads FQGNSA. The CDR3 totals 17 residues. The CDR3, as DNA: TGTGCCAGCAGCTTATACGTGGCGGGGGGTCTCACAGATACGCAGCATTTT. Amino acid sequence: CASSLYVAGGLTDTQHF.

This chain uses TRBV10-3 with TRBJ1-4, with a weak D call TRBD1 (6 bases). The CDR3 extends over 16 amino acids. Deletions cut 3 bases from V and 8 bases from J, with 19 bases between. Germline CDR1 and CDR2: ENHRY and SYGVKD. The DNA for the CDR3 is TGTGCCATCAGTGATCCCGACAGGCCGGAGGAGGAAAAACTGTTTTTT. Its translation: CAISDPDRPEEEKLFF.

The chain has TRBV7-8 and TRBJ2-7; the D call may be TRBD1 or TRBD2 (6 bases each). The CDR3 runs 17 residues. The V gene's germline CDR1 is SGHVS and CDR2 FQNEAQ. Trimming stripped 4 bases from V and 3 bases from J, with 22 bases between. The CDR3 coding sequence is TGTGCCAGCAGCTCCCCTTCCTTTCGGGGGCCTTACTACGAGCAGTACTTC. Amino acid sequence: CASSSPSFRGPYYEQYF.